The rows below give T cell receptor beta chains drawn from one sample of a study of Graves' ophthalmopathy and Graves' hyperthyroidism. TCRdb passed the multiplex PCR reads through MiXCR, listing each CDR3 protein once. The table records roughly 700,000 distinct CDR3 sequences, roughly 41% of them present only once. Sequenced sample: peripheral blood. These receptor sequences come from an adult man with Graves' ophthalmopathy. CDR3s include the opening cysteine and the closing phenylalanine or tryptophan. Fields, in order: clone size, D gene, V gene, J gene, CDR3 protein, CDR3 DNA. A D gene is named only where the DNA matches it firmly. A clone size is listed for some rows: how often the clone was seen (once, few, many), or a class if it is expanded.

>few|TRBD2|TRBV24-1|TRBJ2-5
CATSDATSGVQETRYF
TGTGCCACCAGTGATGCAACTAGCGGAGTTCAAGAGACCCGGTACTTC
>few|-|TRBV5-8|TRBJ2-5
CASSNAGETQYF
TGTGCCAGCAGCAATGCGGGGGAGACCCAGTACTTC
>-|-|TRBV5-1|TRBJ2-2
CASSLWGPNTGELFF
TGCGCCAGCAGCTTGTGGGGGCCGAACACCGGGGAGCTGTTTTTT
>-|-|TRBV9|TRBJ1-2
CASSVGETGYTF
TGTGCCAGCAGCGTAGGGGAAACGGGCTACACCTTC
>once|-|TRBV4-3|TRBJ1-5
CASSQESGGQYQPQHF
TGCGCCAGCAGCCAAGAGTCCGGGGGGCAGTATCAGCCCCAGCATTTT
>once|-|TRBV10-3|TRBJ1-1
CAISSQASTEAFF
TGTGCCATCAGTTCACAGGCGAGTACTGAAGCTTTCTTT
>-|-|TRBV6-1|TRBJ2-5
CASSWDEWETQYF
TGTGCCAGCAGTTGGGACGAGTGGGAGACCCAGTACTTC
>-|-|TRBV25-1|TRBJ1-1
CASSETFGQINTEAFF
TGTGCCAGCAGTGAAACCTTCGGACAGATCAACACTGAAGCTTTCTTT
>few|-|TRBV6-1|TRBJ1-4
CASSEARGFGEKLFF
TGTGCCAGCAGTGAAGCTCGGGGTTTTGGGGAAAAACTGTTTTTT
>-|-|TRBV4-2|TRBJ2-6
CASSQFEPSGANVLTF
TGTGCCAGCAGCCAATTCGAACCCTCTGGGGCCAACGTCCTGACTTTC
>many|-|TRBV11-2|TRBJ2-7
CASSLRQGVAYEQYF
TGTGCCAGCAGCTTAAGGCAGGGTGTGGCCTACGAGCAGTACTTC
>few|-|TRBV10-3|TRBJ2-7
CATTGDFYYNEQYF
TGTGCCACCACCGGGGATTTCTACTATAACGAGCAGTACTTC
>many|-|TRBV2|TRBJ2-6
CASGSLSGANVLTF
TGTGCCAGCGGGTCCCTCTCTGGGGCCAACGTCCTGACTTTC
>few|TRBD1|TRBV7-9|TRBJ2-7
CASSRRWTGAYEQYF
TGTGCCAGCAGCCGCAGGTGGACAGGGGCCTACGAGCAGTACTTC
>few|-|TRBV12-3/TRBV12-4|TRBJ1-5
CASRWTANQPQHF
TGTGCCAGCAGGTGGACAGCCAATCAGCCCCAGCATTTT
>-|-|TRBV2|TRBJ2-7
CASSAGLGQGTYEQYF
TGTGCCAGCAGTGCAGGCCTCGGGCAGGGGACCTACGAGCAGTACTTC
>-|-|TRBV2|TRBJ2-1
CASSEARRSGAQFF
TGTGCCAGCAGTGAAGCGCGGCGGTCAGGAGCTCAGTTCTTC
>once|TRBD1|TRBV29-1|TRBJ1-2
CSVVDRGRAYGYTF
TGCAGCGTGGTGGACAGGGGGCGCGCCTATGGCTACACCTTC
>-|TRBD2|TRBV7-8|TRBJ2-3
CASSTPSGTQQYF
TGTGCCAGCAGCACTCCTAGCGGGACGCAGCAGTATTTT
>-|-|TRBV7-9|TRBJ1-4
CASSLPLLNEKLFF
TGTGCCAGCAGCTTACCCCTCCTTAATGAAAAACTGTTTTTT
>-|-|TRBV7-9|TRBJ2-6
CASSLNRLVGANVLTF
TGTGCCAGCAGCTTAAATAGGTTGGTGGGGGCCAACGTCCTGACTTTC
>-|-|TRBV7-3|TRBJ1-4
CASSKQKEGGEKLFF
TGTGCCAGCAGCAAACAGAAAGAAGGAGGTGAAAAACTGTTTTTT
>-|-|TRBV11-1|TRBJ2-3
CASSSAQGTDTQYF
TGTGCCAGCAGCTCTGCACAGGGAACAGATACGCAGTATTTT
>many|TRBD2|TRBV7-2|TRBJ2-5
CASSLEQAGAYETQYF
TGTGCCAGCAGCTTAGAACAGGCGGGAGCATATGAGACCCAGTACTTC
>-|-|TRBV20-1|TRBJ2-7
CSARDPLDQGYEQYF
TGCAGTGCTAGAGATCCGCTAGACCAGGGCTACGAGCAGTACTTC
>many|TRBD1|TRBV19|TRBJ1-6
CASSKGQGYGSPLHF
TGTGCCAGTAGTAAAGGACAGGGGTACGGTTCACCCCTCCACTTT
>-|-|TRBV7-2|TRBJ2-7
CASSLSPHSEYEQYF
TGTGCCAGCAGCTTATCGCCTCACAGCGAGTACGAGCAGTACTTC
>-|-|TRBV19|TRBJ2-7
CASGIGNLGEQYF
TGTGCCAGCGGGATCGGAAATTTGGGAGAGCAGTACTTC
>once|TRBD2|TRBV20-1|TRBJ2-7
CRTKSGTSGGAFEQYF
TGCAGAACAAAATCGGGGACTAGCGGGGGGGCCTTTGAGCAGTACTTC
>-|-|TRBV7-2|TRBJ1-5
CASSLGGGVSQPQHF
TGTGCCAGCAGCTTAGGGGGGGGGGTTAGTCAGCCCCAGCATTTT
>-|-|TRBV5-1|TRBJ1-4
CASIPVTNEKLFF
TGCGCCAGCATTCCAGTAACTAATGAAAAACTGTTTTTT
>-|-|TRBV2|TRBJ2-3
CASSGPGSSADTQYF
TGTGCCAGCAGTGGGCCGGGCAGTTCAGCAGATACGCAGTATTTT
>-|-|TRBV20-1|TRBJ1-6
CSARAVQNNSPLHF
TGCAGTGCTAGAGCGGTACAGAATAATTCACCCCTCCACTTT
>-|-|TRBV7-4|TRBJ2-7
CASSLARCRRTAYEQYF
TGTGCCAGCAGCTTAGCTCGGTGCAGGCGAACGGCCTACGAGCAGTACTTC
>-|-|TRBV25-1|TRBJ1-3
CASSQGLAGGNTIYF
TGTGCCAGCAGCCAAGGGCTGGCAGGGGGAAACACCATATATTTT
>-|TRBD1|TRBV19|TRBJ1-2
CASRAGGLRYGYTF
TGTGCCAGTAGAGCAGGGGGCTTGAGATATGGCTACACCTTC
>once|-|TRBV7-9|TRBJ2-6
CASSIDTGANVLTF
TGTGCCAGCAGCATCGACACAGGGGCCAACGTCCTGACTTTC
>-|-|TRBV7-2|TRBJ1-2
CASSAGGVLYGYTF
TGTGCCAGCAGCGCCGGGGGGGTTCTCTATGGCTACACCTTC
>many|-|TRBV6-5|TRBJ1-2
CASSYVPGYGYTF
TGTGCCAGCAGTTACGTGCCCGGCTATGGCTACACCTTC
>-|-|TRBV15|TRBJ2-1
CATSRVARAGYNEQFF
TGTGCCACCAGCAGAGTGGCGAGGGCCGGATACAATGAGCAGTTCTTC